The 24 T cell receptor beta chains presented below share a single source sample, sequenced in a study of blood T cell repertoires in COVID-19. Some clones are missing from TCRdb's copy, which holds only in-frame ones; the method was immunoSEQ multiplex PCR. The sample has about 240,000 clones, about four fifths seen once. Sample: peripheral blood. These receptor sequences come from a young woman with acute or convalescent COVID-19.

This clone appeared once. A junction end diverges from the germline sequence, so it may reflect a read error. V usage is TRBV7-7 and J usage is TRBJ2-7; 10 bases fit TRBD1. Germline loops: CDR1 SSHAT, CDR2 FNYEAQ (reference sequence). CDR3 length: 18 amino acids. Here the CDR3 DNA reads TGTGCTAGCAGCTTACCGGGACAGGGGTTCTCCCCCCTAGGCGAGCAGTACTTC. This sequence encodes CASSLPGQGFSPLGEQYF. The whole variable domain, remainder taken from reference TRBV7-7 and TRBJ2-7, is GAGVSQSPRYKVTKRGQDVTLRCDPISSHATLYWYQQALGQGPEFLTYFNYEAQPDKSGLPSDRFSAERPEGSISTLTIQRTEQRDSAMYRCASSLPGQGFSPLGEQYFGPGTRLTVT.

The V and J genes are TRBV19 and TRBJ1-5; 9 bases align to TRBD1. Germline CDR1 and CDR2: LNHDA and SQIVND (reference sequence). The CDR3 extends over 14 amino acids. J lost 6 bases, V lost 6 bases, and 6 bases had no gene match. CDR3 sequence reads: CASSSTGGGQPQHF. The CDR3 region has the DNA TGTGCCAGTAGCAGTACAGGGGGCGGTCAGCCCCAGCATTTT.

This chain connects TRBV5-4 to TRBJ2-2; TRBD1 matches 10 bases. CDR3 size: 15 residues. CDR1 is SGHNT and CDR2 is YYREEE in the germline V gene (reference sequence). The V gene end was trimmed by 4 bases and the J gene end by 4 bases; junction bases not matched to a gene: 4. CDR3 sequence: CASSDDRGPTGELFF. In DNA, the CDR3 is TGTGCCAGCAGCGACGACAGGGGGCCCACCGGGGAGCTGTTTTTT.

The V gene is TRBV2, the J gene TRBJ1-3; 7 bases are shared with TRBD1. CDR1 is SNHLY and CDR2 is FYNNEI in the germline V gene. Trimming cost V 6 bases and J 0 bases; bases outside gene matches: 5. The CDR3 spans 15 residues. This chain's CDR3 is CASRTQGVSGNTIYF. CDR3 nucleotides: TGTGCCAGCAGGACCCAGGGGGTCTCTGGAAACACCATATATTTT.

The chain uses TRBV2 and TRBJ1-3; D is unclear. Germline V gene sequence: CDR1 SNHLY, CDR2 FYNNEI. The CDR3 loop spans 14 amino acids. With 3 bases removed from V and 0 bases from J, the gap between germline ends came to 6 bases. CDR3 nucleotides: TGTGCCAGCAGTGACGGGGACTCTGGAAACACCATATATTTT. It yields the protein CASSDGDSGNTIYF.

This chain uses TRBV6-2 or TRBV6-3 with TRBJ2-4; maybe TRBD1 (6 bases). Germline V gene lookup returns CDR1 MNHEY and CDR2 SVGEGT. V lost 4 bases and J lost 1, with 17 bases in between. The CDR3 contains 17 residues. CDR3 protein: CASSWTARIMAKNIQYF. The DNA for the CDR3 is TGTGCCAGCAGTTGGACAGCTCGGATCATGGCCAAAAACATTCAGTACTTC.

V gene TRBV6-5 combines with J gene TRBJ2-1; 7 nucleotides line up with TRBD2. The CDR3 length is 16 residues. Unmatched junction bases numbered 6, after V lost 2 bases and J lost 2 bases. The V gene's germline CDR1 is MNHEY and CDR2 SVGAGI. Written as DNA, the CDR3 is TGTGCCAGCAGTTACGGGGTAGCGGGTCCCTACAATGAGCAGTTCTTC. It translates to CASSYGVAGPYNEQFF.

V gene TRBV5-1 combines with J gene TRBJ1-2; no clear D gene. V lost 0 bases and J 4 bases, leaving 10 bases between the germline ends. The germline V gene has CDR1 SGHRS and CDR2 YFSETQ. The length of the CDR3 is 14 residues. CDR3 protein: CASSLGEGIYGYTF. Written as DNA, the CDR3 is TGCGCCAGCAGCTTGGGAGAGGGCATCTATGGCTACACCTTC.

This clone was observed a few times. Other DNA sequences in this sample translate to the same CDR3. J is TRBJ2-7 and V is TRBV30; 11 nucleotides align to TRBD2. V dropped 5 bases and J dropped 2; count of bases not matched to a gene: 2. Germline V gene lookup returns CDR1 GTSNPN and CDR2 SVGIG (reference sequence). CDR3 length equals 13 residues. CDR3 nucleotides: TGTGCCTGGGGGACTAGCGGAACCTACGAGCAGTACTTC. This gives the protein CAWGTSGTYEQYF.

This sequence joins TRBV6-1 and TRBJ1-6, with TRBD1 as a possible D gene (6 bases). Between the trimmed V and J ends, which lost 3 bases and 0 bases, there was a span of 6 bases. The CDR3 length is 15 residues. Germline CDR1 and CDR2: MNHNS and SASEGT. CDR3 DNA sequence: TGTGCCAGCAGTGAGGACAGCTCCTATAATTCACCCCTCCACTTT. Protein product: CASSEDSSYNSPLHF.

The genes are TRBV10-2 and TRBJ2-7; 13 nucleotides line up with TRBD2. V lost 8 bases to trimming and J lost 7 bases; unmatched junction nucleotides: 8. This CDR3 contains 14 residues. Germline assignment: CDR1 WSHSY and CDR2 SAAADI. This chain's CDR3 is CASGWTSGGREQYF. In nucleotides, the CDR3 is TGCGCCAGCGGCTGGACTAGCGGGGGTAGGGAGCAGTACTTC.

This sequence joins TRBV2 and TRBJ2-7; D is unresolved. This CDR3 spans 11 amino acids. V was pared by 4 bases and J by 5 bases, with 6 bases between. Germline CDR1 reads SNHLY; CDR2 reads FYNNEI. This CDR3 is CASSGTHEQYF. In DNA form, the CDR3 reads TGTGCCAGCAGTGGTACACACGAGCAGTACTTC. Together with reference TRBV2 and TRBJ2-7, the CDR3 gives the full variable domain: EPEVTQTPSHQVTQMGQEVILRCVPISNHLYFYWYRQILGQKVEFLVSFYNNEISEKSEIFDDQFSVERPDGSNFTLKIRSTKLEDSAMYFCASSGTHEQYFGPGTRLTVT.

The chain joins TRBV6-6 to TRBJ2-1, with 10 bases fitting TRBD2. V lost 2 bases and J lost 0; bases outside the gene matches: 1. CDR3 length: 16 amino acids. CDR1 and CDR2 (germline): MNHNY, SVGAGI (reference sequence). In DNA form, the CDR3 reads TGTGCCAGCAGTTACCCTAGCGGGAGCTCCTACAATGAGCAGTTCTTC. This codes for CASSYPSGSSYNEQFF.

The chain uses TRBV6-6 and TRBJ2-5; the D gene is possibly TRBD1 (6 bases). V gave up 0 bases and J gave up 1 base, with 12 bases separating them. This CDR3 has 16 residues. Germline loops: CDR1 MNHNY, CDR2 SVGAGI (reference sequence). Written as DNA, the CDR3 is TGTGCCAGCAGTTACTCGGGGACACAAGGCCAAGAGACCCAGTACTTC. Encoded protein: CASSYSGTQGQETQYF.

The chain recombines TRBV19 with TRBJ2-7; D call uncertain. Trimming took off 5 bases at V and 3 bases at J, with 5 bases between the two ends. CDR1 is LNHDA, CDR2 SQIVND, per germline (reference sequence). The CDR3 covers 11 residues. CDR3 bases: TGTGCCAGTAGTGCAGACTACGAGCAGTACTTC. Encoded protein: CASSADYEQYF.

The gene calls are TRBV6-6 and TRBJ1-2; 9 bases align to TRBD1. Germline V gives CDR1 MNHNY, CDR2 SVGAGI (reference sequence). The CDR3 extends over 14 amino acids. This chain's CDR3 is CTIKGTGKNYGYTF. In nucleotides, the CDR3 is TGTACCATCAAAGGGACAGGGAAGAACTATGGCTACACCTTC.

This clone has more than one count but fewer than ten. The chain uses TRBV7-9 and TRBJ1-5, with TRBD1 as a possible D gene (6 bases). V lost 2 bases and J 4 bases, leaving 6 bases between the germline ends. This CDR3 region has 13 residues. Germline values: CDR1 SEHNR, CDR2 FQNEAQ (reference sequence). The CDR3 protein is CASSLRGNQPQHF. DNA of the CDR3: TGTGCCAGCAGCTTAAGGGGGAATCAGCCCCAGCATTTT.

The CDR3 here is CATSPGGPYEQYF. CDR3 DNA sequence: TGTGCCACCAGTCCAGGGGGCCCCTACGAGCAGTACTTC. The chain recombines TRBV24-1 with TRBJ2-7; TRBD1 matches 8 bases. Per the germline V gene, CDR1 is KGHDR and CDR2 is SFDVKD. This CDR3 spans 13 amino acids. The V and J ends lost 6 bases and 2 bases, in that order; junction bases with no gene match: 2.

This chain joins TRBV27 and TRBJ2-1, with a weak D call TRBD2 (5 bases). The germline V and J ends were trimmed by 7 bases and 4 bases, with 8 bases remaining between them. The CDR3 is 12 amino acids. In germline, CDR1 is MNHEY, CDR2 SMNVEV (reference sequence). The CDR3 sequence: CASMTTYNEQFF. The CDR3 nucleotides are TGTGCCAGCATGACTACGTACAATGAGCAGTTCTTC.

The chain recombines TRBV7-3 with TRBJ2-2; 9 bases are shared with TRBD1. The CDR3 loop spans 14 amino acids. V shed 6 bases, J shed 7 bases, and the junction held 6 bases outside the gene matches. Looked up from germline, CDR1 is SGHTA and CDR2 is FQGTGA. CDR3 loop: CASRTTGGIGELFF. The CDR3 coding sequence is TGTGCCAGCAGGACTACAGGGGGCATCGGGGAGCTGTTTTTT.

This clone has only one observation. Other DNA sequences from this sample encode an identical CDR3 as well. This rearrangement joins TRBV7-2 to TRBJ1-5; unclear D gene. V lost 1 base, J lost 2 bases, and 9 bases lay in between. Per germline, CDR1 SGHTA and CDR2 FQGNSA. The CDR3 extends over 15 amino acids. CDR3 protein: CASSLVAGGNQPQHF. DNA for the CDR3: TGTGCCAGCAGCTTAGTTGCAGGTGGCAATCAGCCCCAGCATTTT.

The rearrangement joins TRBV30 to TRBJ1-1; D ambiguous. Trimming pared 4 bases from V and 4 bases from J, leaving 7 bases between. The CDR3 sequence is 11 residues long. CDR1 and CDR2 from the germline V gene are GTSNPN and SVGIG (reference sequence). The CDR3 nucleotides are TGTGCCTGGAACCCGGGCACTGAAGCTTTCTTT. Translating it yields CAWNPGTEAFF.

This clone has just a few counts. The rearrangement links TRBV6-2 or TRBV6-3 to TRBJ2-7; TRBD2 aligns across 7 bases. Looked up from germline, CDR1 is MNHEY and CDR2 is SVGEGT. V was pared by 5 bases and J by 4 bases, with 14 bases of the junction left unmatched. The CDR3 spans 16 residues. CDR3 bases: TGTGCCAGCAGTCGACCCCCGGGAGGTCGGCTTTACGAGCAGTACTTC. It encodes CASSRPPGGRLYEQYF.

CDR3 sequence (DNA): TGCGCCAGCAGCTTTAGGTCGTCGGGACAGGGGGGAAACACCATATATTTT. Protein sequence: CASSFRSSGQGGNTIYF. The chain carries TRBV5-1 and TRBJ1-3, with 10 bases aligning to TRBD1. Germline V gene sequence: CDR1 SGHRS, CDR2 YFSETQ. The CDR3 is 17 amino acids. The V segment lost 2 bases and the J segment 4 bases; nucleotides outside the gene matches: 9.